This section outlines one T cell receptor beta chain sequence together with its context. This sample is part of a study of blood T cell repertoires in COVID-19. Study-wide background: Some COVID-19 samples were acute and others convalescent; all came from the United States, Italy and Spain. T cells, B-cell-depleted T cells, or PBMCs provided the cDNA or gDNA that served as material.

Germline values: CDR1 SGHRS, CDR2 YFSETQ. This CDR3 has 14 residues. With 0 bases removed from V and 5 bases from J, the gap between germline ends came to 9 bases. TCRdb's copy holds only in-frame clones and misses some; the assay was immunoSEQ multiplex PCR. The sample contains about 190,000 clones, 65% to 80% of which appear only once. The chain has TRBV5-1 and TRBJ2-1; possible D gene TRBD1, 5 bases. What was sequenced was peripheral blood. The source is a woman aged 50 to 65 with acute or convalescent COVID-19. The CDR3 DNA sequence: TGCGCCAGCAGCTTGGCAGGGTCCCACAATGAGCAGTTCTTC. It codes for CASSLAGSHNEQFF.